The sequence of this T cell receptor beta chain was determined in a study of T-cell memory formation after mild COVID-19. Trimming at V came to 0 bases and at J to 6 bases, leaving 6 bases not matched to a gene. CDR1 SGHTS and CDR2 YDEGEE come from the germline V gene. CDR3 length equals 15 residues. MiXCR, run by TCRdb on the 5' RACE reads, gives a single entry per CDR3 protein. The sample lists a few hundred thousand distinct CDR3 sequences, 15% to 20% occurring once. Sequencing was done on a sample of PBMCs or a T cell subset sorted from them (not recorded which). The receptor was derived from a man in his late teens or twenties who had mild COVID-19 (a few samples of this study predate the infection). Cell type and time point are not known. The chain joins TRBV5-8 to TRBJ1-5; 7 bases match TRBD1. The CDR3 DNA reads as TGTGCCAGCAGCTTGGAGGGGGCGCGGAGTCAGCCCCAGCATTTT. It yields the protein CASSLEGARSQPQHF.